This T cell receptor beta chain was recorded in a study of cytomegalovirus exposure and HLA in healthy donors. A multiplex PCR was run with 60 Vbeta primers and 13 Jbeta primers. The table came from immunoSEQ multiplex PCR; TCRdb's copy has only in-frame clones and leaves some out. Of 150,000 to 180,000 clones listed, 65% to 90% are singletons. V lost 5 bases, J lost 5 bases, and 17 bases lay in between. Per the germline V gene, CDR1 is SGHTA and CDR2 is FQGTGA. The CDR3 has 15 residues. This sequence was found in a woman in her forties or fifties in good health and CMV-seropositive. V and J are TRBV7-3 and TRBJ2-3; weak D call: TRBD2 (5 bases). The sample was PBMCs. The chain's CDR3 is CASSTSGRELDTQYF. CDR3 coding DNA: TGTGCCAGCAGCACAAGCGGCCGGGAACTAGATACGCAGTATTTT. The full variable domain, rest sourced from reference TRBV7-3 and TRBJ2-3, is GAGVSQTPSNKVTEKGKYVELRCDPISGHTALYWYRQSLGQGPEFLIYFQGTGAADDSGLPNDRFFAVRPEGSVSTLKIQRTERGDSAVYLCASSTSGRELDTQYFGPGTRLTVL.